This TCR beta chain was obtained from a study of spatial heterogeneity in lung cancer. Looking at the study overall: Consistently, beta-chain sequences turned up in larger numbers than alpha-chain sequences did.

As to time point: sample taken at primary tumor resection. The sequenced material consisted of unsorted whole RNA from tumor, nontumor lung or frozen PBMC. The donors comprised some 72 untreated early-stage non-small cell lung cancer patients. Broader study findings: The study found ubiquitous expanded tumor TCRs in blood more at resection than follow-up.

This clonotype appeared many times. What it recognizes is unknown. The CDR3 length is 16 residues. Germline CDR1 reads LNHDA; CDR2 reads SQIVND (reference sequence). V dropped 5 bases and J dropped 5; count of bases not matched to a gene: 13. TCRdb processed the 5' RACE reads anew with MiXCR; each CDR3 protein has one entry. The repertoire holds about 10,000 distinct CDR3 sequences, with roughly 5.1% as singletons. This clonotype was obtained from a male donor with early-stage non-small cell lung cancer. This chain uses TRBV19 with TRBJ2-5, with 8 bases identical to TRBD1. The sample here was PBMCs, taken at surgery. CDR3 nucleotide sequence: TGTGCCAGTAGTCCGAGACAGGGGCCGATCCGGGAGACCCAGTACTTC. Translated, it gives CASSPRQGPIRETQYF.